Listed here are 14 T cell receptor beta chains from one sample, sequenced in a study of blood T cells in healthy people across ages. Sample-barcoded 5' priming and a J-beta primer mix drove a second PCR of about 7 to 12 cycles. TCRdb processed the 5' RACE reads anew with MiXCR; each CDR3 protein has one entry. The sample lists approximately 780,000 distinct CDR3 sequences; under 30% were seen once. In addition, the sample was reused for a study of T cells of mothers and their children.

What was sequenced was blood. Receptors originate from a boy aged 5-17 years in good health.

This clonotype was found a few times. CDR3 nucleotide sequence: TGTGCCAGCAGCTTGGTCGGGACAGGGATCCAAGAGACCCAGTACTTC. Translation gives CASSLVGTGIQETQYF. The chain recombines TRBV5-6 with TRBJ2-1, with 9 bases fitting TRBD1. Gene TRBJ2-5 matches the end of the DNA better, so the J call may be wrong. Germline-derived CDR1 and CDR2 are SGHDT and YYEEEE. The CDR3 totals 16 residues.

This clonotype was picked up a small number of times. This clone may be a read error of a much larger clone one base away. The rearrangement joins TRBV24-1 to TRBJ2-1; D may be TRBD2 (5 bases). Trimming removed 12 bases from V and 1 base from J, with 15 bases in between. The CDR3 covers 14 residues. Per germline, CDR1 KGHDR and CDR2 SFDVKD. CDR3 bases: TGTGCCCCCTCCTCTCCGGGATCCTACAATGAGCAGTTCTTC. This encodes CAPSSPGSYNEQFF.

The V gene is TRBV28, the J gene TRBJ2-7, with 8 bases fitting TRBD1. Germline trimming cut 5 bases from V and 0 bases from J; bases unmatched to any gene: 6. The CDR3 loop spans 15 amino acids. The germline gives CDR1 MDHEN, CDR2 SYDVKM. The CDR3 DNA sequence: TGTGCCAGCAGTCCCGGGACAGGCCTCTCCTACGAGCAGTACTTC. It specifies CASSPGTGLSYEQYF. The full variable domain, rest sourced from reference TRBV28 and TRBJ2-7, is DVKVTQSSRYLVKRTGEKVFLECVQDMDHENMFWYRQDPGLGLRLIYFSYDVKMKEKGDIPEGYSVSREKKERFSLILESASTNQTSMYLCASSPGTGLSYEQYFGPGTRLTVT.

This chain's CDR3 is CASSSQRGRTDTQYF. The CDR3 DNA reads TGTGCCAGCAGCTCCCAGCGGGGGAGAACAGATACGCAGTATTTT. The chain recombines TRBV7-2 with TRBJ2-3; 8 bases line up with TRBD2. CDR1 is SGHTA and CDR2 is FQGNSA in the germline V gene. The junction had 6 bases not matched to a gene; V was cut back by 4 bases and J by 3 bases. The CDR3 length is 15 residues.

On this clonotype itself: The junction does not match germline at one end; this may be a read error. The V gene is TRBV3-1, the J gene TRBJ2-5, with no clear D. The CDR3 has 12 residues. Per germline, CDR1 LGHDT and CDR2 YNNKEL (reference sequence). CDR3: CASSQEKLLPFF. In DNA form, the CDR3 reads TGTGCCAGCAGCCAAGAAAAACTTCTGCCGTTCTTC.

The table lists this clonotype with many counts. The V and J genes are TRBV6-5 and TRBJ2-5, with D perhaps matching TRBD2 (6 bases). Germline V gene lookup returns CDR1 MNHEY and CDR2 SVGAGI. The CDR3 has 15 residues. Trimming stripped 0 bases from V and 5 bases from J, with 13 bases between. CDR3 bases: TGTGCCAGCAGTTACTCTAGCGGCCTAGGGGAGACCCAGTACTTC. Translation gives CASSYSSGLGETQYF.

The CDR3 protein is CASGPTGDYGYTF. CDR3 in DNA: TGCGCCAGCGGACCGACAGGGGATTATGGCTACACCTTC. V gene TRBV23-1 combines with J gene TRBJ1-2, with 8 bases that match TRBD1. TRBV23-1 is recorded as an ORF, its role being uncertain. The ends lost 8 bases at V and 5 bases at J; junction bases unmatched: 7. The CDR3 extends over 13 amino acids.

This chain connects TRBV7-8 to TRBJ2-7, with a possible D match to TRBD1 (5 bases). V dropped 5 bases and J dropped 6 bases, with 17 bases sitting between them. CDR1 is SGHVS, CDR2 FQNEAQ, per germline. The CDR3 length is 14 residues. CDR3 region: CASSRVGRGGEQYF. CDR3 in DNA: TGTGCCAGCAGCCGGGTCGGAAGGGGTGGCGAGCAGTACTTC.

The chain couples TRBV29-1 to TRBJ1-1; D is ambiguous. Germline loops: CDR1 SQVTM, CDR2 ANQGSEA. The CDR3 sequence is 13 residues long. V was trimmed by 6 bases and J by 1 base, leaving 12 bases between them. CDR3 loop: CSVSRLANTEAFF. The CDR3 nucleotides are TGCAGCGTATCCAGACTCGCGAACACTGAAGCTTTCTTT.

This clonotype has a handful of counts. The chain recombines TRBV6-5 with TRBJ1-2; D is unresolved. Germline V gives CDR1 MNHEY, CDR2 SVGAGI. CDR3 size: 15 residues. With 4 bases removed from V and 4 bases from J, the gap between germline ends came to 16 bases. For the CDR3, the DNA is TGTGCCAGCAGTTCTCCGGAGAAGGAAGCCTATGGCTACACCTTC. This encodes CASSSPEKEAYGYTF.

The chain recombines TRBV28 with TRBJ2-3; the D gene is possibly TRBD2 (6 bases). Trimming left V 2 bases short and J 0 bases short, with 18 bases between. Per germline, CDR1 MDHEN and CDR2 SYDVKM. CDR3 size: 18 residues. The CDR3 nucleotides are TGTGCCAGCAGTTTACCAACCCCTGGGACTTCTAGCACAGATACGCAGTATTTT. Its protein is CASSLPTPGTSSTDTQYF.

V and J are TRBV10-3 and TRBJ2-1; maybe TRBD2 (6 bases). CDR1 and CDR2 from the germline V gene are ENHRY and SYGVKD. Trimming took off 0 bases at V and 8 bases at J, with 14 bases between the two ends. This CDR3 has 15 amino acids. The CDR3 spells CAISESTTGGDEQFF. The CDR3 nucleotides read TGTGCCATCAGTGAGTCGACGACGGGCGGGGATGAGCAGTTCTTC.

The chain combines TRBV27 with TRBJ1-6; D ambiguous. This CDR3 contains 16 residues. V was pared by 6 bases and J by 7 bases, with 19 bases between. CDR1 is MNHEY, CDR2 SMNVEV, per germline (reference sequence). This chain's CDR3 is CASSPGREGWNSPLHF. CDR3 bases: TGTGCCAGCAGCCCTGGGAGGGAGGGATGGAATTCACCCCTCCACTTT.

The chain links TRBV4-1 to TRBJ1-4; 8 bases align to TRBD1. V gave up 1 base and J gave up 3 bases; unmatched junction bases: 4. In germline, CDR1 is MGHRA, CDR2 YSYEKL. The CDR3 sequence is 16 residues long. CDR3 coding DNA: TGCGCCAGCAGCCAAGCAGGGGGCATCGCTAATGAAAAACTGTTTTTT. This encodes CASSQAGGIANEKLFF.